These T cell receptor beta chains were read from a single sample in a study of regulatory T cells in long-lasting Graves disease. TCRdb re-analysed the multiplex PCR reads in MiXCR, keeping a single row per CDR3 protein. In the table there are approximately 350,000 distinct CDR3 sequences, roughly 17% of which are singletons. The same sample was also studied in work on T cells in Graves' hyperthyroidism and ophthalmopathy.

Material: peripheral blood mononuclear cells (PBMCs), obtained at new diagnosis, from a patient treated with antithyroid drugs. The receptor set was obtained from a woman in her late teens or twenties with Graves disease. Each CDR3 is given with its conserved first and last residue. D genes are given only for firm matches. Rows give clone size only sometimes, using once, few, many, or a class for an expanded clone.

CDR3 length,V gene,clone size,J gene,D gene,CDR3 protein,CDR3 DNA
11,TRBV6-1,many,TRBJ1-1,-,CASRQGTEAFF,TGTGCCAGCAGACAGGGCACTGAAGCTTTCTTT
17,TRBV18,many,TRBJ2-1,TRBD2,CASSPYMTSGRANEQFF,TGTGCCAGCTCACCCTATATGACTAGCGGGAGGGCGAATGAGCAGTTCTTC
13,TRBV7-9,many,TRBJ2-2,-,CASSLEGPGELFF,TGTGCCAGCAGCTTAGAAGGACCCGGGGAGCTGTTTTTT
13,TRBV15,-,TRBJ1-1,-,CATGLESNTEAFF,TGTGCCACCGGTCTGGAATCGAACACTGAAGCTTTCTTT
14,TRBV19,-,TRBJ2-5,-,CASSIAGFQETQYF,TGTGCCAGTAGTATAGCGGGGTTTCAGGAGACCCAGTACTTC
16,TRBV7-8,-,TRBJ2-2,-,CASHMGRAWNTGELFF,TGTGCCAGCCATATGGGTAGGGCGTGGAACACCGGGGAGCTGTTTTTT
15,TRBV28,many,TRBJ1-2,-,CASSLSGGKGYGYTF,TGTGCCAGCAGTTTATCGGGGGGCAAGGGCTATGGCTACACCTTC
18,TRBV9,-,TRBJ2-1,TRBD2,CASSVSLAGAGTIDEQFF,TGTGCCAGCAGCGTCAGTCTAGCGGGAGCGGGAACTATCGATGAGCAGTTCTTC
15,TRBV12-3/TRBV12-4,many,TRBJ1-5,-,CASSLGQDGNQPQHF,TGTGCCAGCAGTTTAGGACAGGACGGCAATCAGCCCCAGCATTTT
15,TRBV14,many,TRBJ2-6,-,CASSQAGAGANVLTF,TGTGCCAGCAGCCAAGCGGGGGCTGGGGCCAACGTCCTGACTTTC
13,TRBV6-1,many,TRBJ1-6,TRBD1,CASSRDRNSPLHF,TGTGCCAGCAGTCGGGACAGAAATTCACCCCTCCACTTT
13,TRBV27,many,TRBJ2-7,TRBD2,CASSLVAGVEQYF,TGTGCCAGCAGTCTAGTAGCGGGGGTTGAGCAGTACTTC
17,TRBV2,many,TRBJ2-1,TRBD2,CASSAGAGDSSYNEQFF,TGTGCCAGCAGTGCGGGCGCGGGGGATAGCTCCTACAATGAGCAGTTCTTC
12,TRBV9,few,TRBJ2-5,-,CASSSTEETQYF,TGTGCCAGCAGCTCCACCGAAGAGACCCAGTACTTC
15,TRBV4-1,-,TRBJ1-2,-,CASRPNVGPTYGYTF,TGCGCCAGCAGACCTAACGTAGGACCGACCTATGGCTACACCTTC
15,TRBV4-2,-,TRBJ2-4,-,CASSQDRRAQDIQYF,TGTGCCAGCAGCCAAGATCGACGGGCCCAGGACATTCAGTACTTC
15,TRBV2,many,TRBJ1-1,TRBD1,CASRTGIGMSTEAFF,TGTGCCAGCAGGACAGGGATAGGGATGAGCACTGAAGCTTTCTTT
15,TRBV20-1,few,TRBJ2-7,TRBD1,CSAEDPGQGNYEQYF,TGCAGTGCAGAAGATCCGGGACAGGGCAACTACGAGCAGTACTTC
14,TRBV7-2,many,TRBJ2-1,-,CASSPSRLDNEQFF,TGTGCCAGCAGCCCCTCAAGACTCGACAATGAGCAGTTCTTC
12,TRBV12-3/TRBV12-4,few,TRBJ1-2,-,CASSLRPNGYTF,TGTGCCAGCAGTTTAAGGCCTAATGGCTACACCTTC
15,TRBV28,many,TRBJ2-3,-,CASSLGGEITDTQYF,TGTGCCAGCAGTTTGGGGGGTGAGATCACAGATACGCAGTATTTT
13,TRBV7-9,many,TRBJ1-2,-,CASSQAAQRGYTF,TGTGCCAGCAGCCAGGCGGCCCAGAGGGGCTACACCTTC
14,TRBV5-1,many,TRBJ1-1,TRBD1,CASSPGQGGAEAFF,TGTGCCAGCAGCCCGGGACAGGGAGGCGCTGAAGCTTTCTTT
16,TRBV24-1,-,TRBJ2-4,-,CATSDSRDLRGNIQYF,TGTGCCACCAGTGATTCCCGGGACCTAAGGGGGAACATTCAGTACTTC
14,TRBV28,many,TRBJ1-2,-,CASSERQRASGYTF,TGTGCCAGCAGTGAAAGACAAAGGGCTAGTGGCTACACCTTC
15,TRBV3-1,many,TRBJ2-5,-,CASSRDADPRETQYF,TGTGCCAGCAGCCGAGACGCGGATCCCCGGGAGACCCAGTACTTC
15,TRBV3-1,many,TRBJ2-5,-,CASSQVGRLQETQYF,TGTGCCAGCAGCCAAGTAGGACGGCTGCAAGAGACCCAGTACTTC
13,TRBV30,-,TRBJ1-5,-,CAWTKGHNQPQHF,TGTGCCTGGACCAAGGGGCACAATCAGCCCCAGCATTTT
12,TRBV29-1,few,TRBJ2-7,-,CSVERVSYEQYF,TGCAGCGTTGAGAGGGTCTCCTACGAGCAGTACTTC
14,TRBV6-2/TRBV6-3,few,TRBJ2-3,-,CASSYSSWADTQYF,TGTGCCAGCAGTTACTCGAGCTGGGCAGATACGCAGTATTTT
15,TRBV29-1,many,TRBJ2-5,TRBD1,CSVATTGTGTETQYF,TGCAGCGTCGCAACTACCGGGACAGGGACGGAGACCCAGTACTTC
15,TRBV2,-,TRBJ2-4,-,CASSQGFDYGNIQYF,TGTGCCAGCAGTCAAGGATTTGATTACGGAAACATTCAGTACTTC
15,TRBV19,few,TRBJ1-4,-,CASSSPGGSGEKLFF,TGTGCCAGTAGTTCCCCGGGGGGGAGCGGTGAAAAACTGTTTTTT
14,TRBV5-6,few,TRBJ1-5,-,CASSRGGHNQPQHF,TGTGCCAGCAGCCGTGGGGGTCACAATCAGCCCCAGCATTTT
17,TRBV29-1,many,TRBJ2-1,TRBD2,CSGTSGQETVSYNEQFF,TGCAGCGGGACTAGCGGGCAGGAAACCGTGAGTTACAATGAGCAGTTCTTC
14,TRBV12-3/TRBV12-4,many,TRBJ2-5,TRBD1,CASSPTGGVETQYF,TGTGCCAGCAGTCCTACAGGGGGCGTAGAGACCCAGTACTTC
13,TRBV28,many,TRBJ1-1,-,CASSSAGGTEAFF,TGTGCCAGCAGTTCCGCCGGGGGGACTGAAGCTTTCTTT
18,TRBV6-5,few,TRBJ1-1,TRBD1,CASSSGTGGPTPTTEAFF,TGTGCCAGCAGTTCCGGGACAGGGGGTCCTACCCCCACTACTGAAGCTTTCTTT
17,TRBV11-2,many,TRBJ2-1,-,CASSWVLALSSYNEQFF,TGTGCCAGCAGCTGGGTACTAGCTTTGAGCTCCTACAATGAGCAGTTCTTC
14,TRBV20-1,many,TRBJ1-1,-,CSVRFGQGFTEAFF,TGCAGTGTCAGGTTTGGTCAGGGCTTCACTGAAGCTTTCTTT
14,TRBV20-1,-,TRBJ1-5,-,CSARGVNSNQPQHF,TGCAGTGCTAGGGGAGTTAATAGCAATCAGCCCCAGCATTTT
18,TRBV5-1,-,TRBJ1-3,TRBD1,CASSLGATGGRSGNTIYF,TGCGCCAGCAGCTTGGGGGCTACAGGGGGCCGGTCTGGAAACACCATATATTTT
14,TRBV27,many,TRBJ2-1,-,CASSFQGLGNEQFF,TGTGCCAGCAGTTTTCAGGGTTTGGGCAATGAGCAGTTCTTC
11,TRBV28,many,TRBJ2-1,-,CASGAYNEQFF,TGTGCCAGCGGAGCCTACAATGAGCAGTTCTTC
19,TRBV5-4,few,TRBJ2-2,TRBD1,CANSYETGTGGSGTGELFF,TGTGCCAACAGCTACGAAACCGGGACAGGGGGCTCTGGCACCGGGGAGCTGTTTTTT
13,TRBV7-2,many,TRBJ2-1,TRBD1,CASGGQVYNEQFF,TGTGCCAGCGGGGGACAGGTTTACAATGAGCAGTTCTTC
14,TRBV30,many,TRBJ2-2,-,CAWSGGHNTGELFF,TGTGCCTGGAGTGGGGGACACAACACCGGGGAGCTGTTTTTT
15,TRBV19,-,TRBJ2-7,TRBD2,CASSQTAGDSYEQYF,TGTGCCAGTAGTCAGACAGCGGGAGACTCCTACGAGCAGTACTTC
16,TRBV5-6,-,TRBJ1-3,-,CASSLERATSGNTIYF,TGTGCCAGCAGCTTGGAGAGGGCAACCTCTGGAAACACCATATATTTT
13,TRBV7-7,-,TRBJ2-1,TRBD1,CASSLGTGVKQFF,TGTGCTAGCAGCTTAGGTACAGGGGTGAAGCAGTTCTTC
15,TRBV19,-,TRBJ2-7,TRBD1,CASSIPRTGGYEQYF,TGTGCCAGTAGTATCCCTCGGACAGGGGGTTACGAGCAGTACTTC
12,TRBV24-1,-,TRBJ2-2,-,CATSDHTGELFF,TGTGCCACCAGTGATCACACCGGGGAGCTGTTTTTT
12,TRBV6-2/TRBV6-3,-,TRBJ1-1,-,CASSYSAGVAFF,TGTGCCAGCAGTTACTCAGCAGGTGTGGCTTTCTTT